This T cell receptor (beta chain) was documented in a study of beta chain features in type 1 diabetes (dated by TCRdb to 2017 to 2018). Regarding the complete study: Mean age, gender distribution, total cell number and subset yield were not different between patients and healthy donors. A total of 107,917,701 sorted cells were examined across all samples, and the number of cells per subset was strongly correlated with RNA yield. In the study, recently diagnosed type 1 diabetes patients and matched healthy donors were compared on the TCRB repertoires of their sorted circulating CD4+ T cell subsets. Regulatory and stem cell-like memory subsets were isolated from only 8 patients and about eight healthy donors, whereas naive and central memory subsets came from all 30 or so donors. The paper as a whole reports these results and caveats: In all four CD4+ subsets, TCRB CDR3 length was moderately but significantly shorter in type 1 diabetes patients. Naive, central memory and regulatory TCRB repertoires appeared to be more alike among patients than among healthy donors. Because small numbers of individuals were included in the HLA sub-analyses, any influence of HLA type on TCRB rearrangement was left unresolved. PCR may preferentially amplify shorter templates, but because patient and control samples were amplified and corrected together, any resulting skew would affect both groups equally. Because cDNA rather than genomic DNA was sequenced, highly expressing activated cells could have been over-represented, although no difference in activation and CD3 levels was found between groups. At VDJ recombination sites, patients with type 1 diabetes made fewer insertions and deleted more nucleotides, a pattern implying thymic rearrangement abnormalities.

Each donor gave one peripheral blood draw, roughly 0.12 L on average, collected into heparinised tubes. Using a panel that included CD45RO, CCR7, CD25, CD127, CD95 and CD27, naive, central memory, regulatory and stem cell-like memory CD4+ T cells were sorted on a BD FACSAria II. Every sorted population had a purity above 98%. PBMCs were separated immediately by Lymphoprep density gradient centrifugation and were stained directly, without being cultured. Samples were stained and sorted in pairs, with one healthy donor and one patient per experiment, so that batch effects were minimized. Points on this clone: It has no known antigen specificity. Within one base of it there is no much larger clone, and no base qualities were kept.

In the germline V gene, CDR1 corresponds to MNHNS and CDR2 to SASEGT. From the cysteine up to the phenylalanine, the CDR3 has a length of 15 residues. Only CDR3 DNA is held: 45 bases, read in frame from base 1. Relative to germline, V is 8 bases shorter and J is 0 bases shorter, with 14 bases between their ends. All of the isolated RNA was reverse transcribed with the High Capacity cDNA Reverse Transcription Kit, so expressed TCRB transcripts were sequenced. Deep immunoSEQ sequencing was performed on naive, central memory and regulatory T cell samples, with an average of roughly 3.3 million total reads per sample. Sorted cells were lysed in RLT buffer and RNA was extracted with DNase-treated RNeasy Micro or Mini kits, depending on cell number. To prevent cross-contamination, each cell subset was processed individually, whereas patient and healthy donor samples were processed jointly. TCRB sequences were amplified from cDNA with the immunoSEQ multiplex PCR, producing 87-bp fragments spanning the CDR3 region. Amplicons were sequenced on the Illumina HiSeq platform. The paper's data handling went like this. Synthetic template baselines were used to correct PCR bias computationally, reads within Hamming distance 2 were collapsed, and singletons that could not be merged were discarded. Reads were aligned against IMGT so that V, D and J genes, CDR3 length and insertions or deletions at six rearrangement sites could be assigned. Within each subset, clonotype counts were normalized to the number of sorted cells before true diversity and Gini coefficients were calculated with the tcR R package. The overlap coefficient, calculated on TCRB nucleotide sequences, was used to measure repertoire sharing. As a proxy for the pre-selection repertoire, out-of-frame TCRB sequences from naive cells were analyzed. This immuneACCESS table, as held by TCRdb, lists in-frame sequences with V and J called but not all clones. Of the missing ones, under half trace to an unresolved V gene in checked studies; the others have no known cause. V, J and clone size were drawn from that table, and D and trimming were deduced from the DNA. Here the sample has some 330,000 clones; more than 9.5% occur a single time. About 0.014% of the sample is taken by the ten largest.

Sequencing was performed on naive CD4+ T cells from blood. Per the publication, the cell subset or site label means: true naive CD4+ T cells. The V and J segments used are TRBV6-1 and TRBJ2-1; the D gene is possibly TRBD1, with 6 bases matching. The receptor was isolated from a woman aged 25 to 39 in good health. The DNA reads TGTGCCAGCCAAAGGGGACAACTCTCCTACAATGAGCAGTTCTTC. Its protein reads: CASQRGQLSYNEQFF.